This entry is about one T cell receptor beta chain. V was clipped by 4 bases and J by 1 base, with 10 bases between them. CDR1 is KGHSH, CDR2 LQKENI, per germline. CDR3 length equals 14 residues. The entry originates in a study of OX40 agonist ivuxolimab in advanced cancers. Produced via immunoSEQ multiplex PCR; TCRdb's table is partial and in-frame only. The repertoire holds under 20,000 clones, with approximately 80% as singletons. Specimen: CD4+ or CD8+ T cells sorted from blood, collected in a trial of the OX40 agonist ivuxolimab. This sequence originates from an adult with an advanced solid tumor such as melanoma, head and neck, liver or kidney cancer. The V gene is TRBV18, the J gene TRBJ2-5, with D perhaps TRBD1 (5 bases). CDR3: CASSQGIGQETQYF. As DNA, the CDR3 is TGTGCCAGCTCACAGGGGATCGGCCAAGAGACCCAGTACTTC.